The clone carrying this T cell receptor (beta chain) was found many times. Its antigen is still unknown. TCR beta libraries were built with iRepertoire HTBI primers and Arm-PCR of CDR3 regions. Under the authors' procedure: Analysis of the samples identified roughly 62 TRBV and around 13 TRBJ segments. TCRdb re-analysed the multiplex PCR reads in MiXCR, keeping a single row per CDR3 protein. Here the V and J calls rest on TCRdb's processing, not on the authors' analysis. The sample contains 350,000 to 400,000 distinct CDR3 sequences, 15% of which appear only once. The CDR3 contains 14 residues. V lost 0 bases and J 8 bases, leaving 13 bases between the germline ends. CDR1 and CDR2 from the germline V gene are MNHEY and SVGAGI. The sample belongs to a study of regulatory T cells in long-lasting Graves disease. Overall study results and limits: Persistent patients had a count of shared public clonotypes (approximately 3,000) that exceeded that of new patients (about 930). Persistent cases of Graves' showed reduced TCR diversity relative to newly diagnosed patients.

Time point indicated: newly diagnosed GD, antithyroid drugs for less than 3 months. RNA isolated from PBMCs was used to make the TCR library. The input for sequencing was peripheral blood mononuclear cells (PBMCs), taken at new diagnosis, from a patient treated with antithyroid drugs. The chain recombines TRBV6-5 with TRBJ1-2; perhaps TRBD1 as D (5 bases). The receptor was derived from a female donor with Graves disease. This CDR3 is CASSYSGTRAGYTF. CDR3 bases: TGTGCCAGCAGTTACTCCGGGACGCGAGCCGGCTACACCTTC.